This T cell receptor (beta chain) was sequenced in a study of low-dose radiotherapy and immunotherapy resistance in tumors. About the research overall: Dosing for Cohort 2 consisted of 1 Gy per fraction every two weeks, reaching a total of 13 Gy over 26 weeks. A dose of 300 mg of oral aspirin was taken by patients daily for four cycles from cycle 1 day 1.

The therapy administered to donors comprised nivolumab, ipilimumab, aspirin, low-dose cyclophosphamide and low-dose radiotherapy. Patients with advanced, tumor-infiltrating lymphocyte-negative solid tumors were eligible. Gene-specific TRAV and TRBV primers were used for first-strand cDNA, covering alpha and beta chains. The PCR that amplified TCRs ran for around 20 cycles, relying on a constant-region primer and a V-primer adapter. MiXCR was run by TCRdb on the reads, yielding one entry per CDR3 protein. The sample lists roughly 19,000 distinct CDR3 sequences; less than 85% were seen once. Germline assignment: CDR1 SGHKS and CDR2 YYEKEE (reference sequence). Trimming cost V 4 bases and J 6 bases; bases outside gene matches: 19. The CDR3 totals 18 residues.

This TCR derives from a human donor with advanced metastatic prostate, ovarian, gallbladder or colorectal cancer (not recorded which). This table probably holds off-target reads from a library built for another chain. The chain carries TRBV5-5 and TRBJ1-5; 7 bases are a match to TRBD1. Here the CDR3 reads CASSLKSLSPDRAQPQHF. The DNA of the CDR3 is TGTGCCAGCAGCCTGAAGTCCCTGAGCCCCGACAGGGCTCAGCCCCAGCATTTT.